This T cell receptor beta chain was documented in a study of cytomegalovirus exposure and HLA in healthy donors. Findings and caveats of the study: Among TCR beta chains of equal frequency, HLA-associated ones were more clonally expanded in a later analysis.

On this clone: As yet, its antigen is unknown.

Primers included in the PCR were 60 Vbeta and 13 Jbeta primers. TCRdb's copy holds only in-frame clones and misses some; the assay was immunoSEQ multiplex PCR. This sample has some 76,000 clones; roughly four fifths occur once, and the top ten carry roughly 12%. Germline CDR1 MGHDK, CDR2 SYGVNS. Deletions cut 9 bases from V and 8 bases from J, with 22 bases between. The CDR3 has 15 amino acids. The gene calls are TRBV25-1 and TRBJ2-2, with a tentative D call TRBD1 (6 bases). The sequence was collected from a male donor in good health and CMV-seropositive. Sequenced input: PBMCs. The CDR3 sequence is CASQPPWGPQGELFF. In nucleotides, the CDR3 is TGTGCCAGTCAACCTCCTTGGGGGCCGCAAGGGGAGCTGTTTTTT.